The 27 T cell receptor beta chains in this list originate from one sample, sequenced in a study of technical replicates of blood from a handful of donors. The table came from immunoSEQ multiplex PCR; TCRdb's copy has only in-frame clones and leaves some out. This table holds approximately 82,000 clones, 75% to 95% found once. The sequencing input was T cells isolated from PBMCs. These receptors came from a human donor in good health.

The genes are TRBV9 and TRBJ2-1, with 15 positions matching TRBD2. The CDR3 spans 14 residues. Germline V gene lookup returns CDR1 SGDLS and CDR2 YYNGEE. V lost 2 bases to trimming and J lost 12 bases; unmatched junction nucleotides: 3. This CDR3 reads CASSVGLAGGSQFF. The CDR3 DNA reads TGTGCCAGCAGCGTGGGACTAGCGGGGGGATCGCAGTTCTTC.

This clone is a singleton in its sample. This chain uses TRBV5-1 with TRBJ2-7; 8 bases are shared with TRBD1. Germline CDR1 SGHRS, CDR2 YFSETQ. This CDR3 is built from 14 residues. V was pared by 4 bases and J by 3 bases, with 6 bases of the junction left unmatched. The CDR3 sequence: CASSPGQGVYEQYF. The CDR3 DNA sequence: TGCGCCAGCAGCCCTGGACAGGGAGTCTACGAGCAGTACTTC.

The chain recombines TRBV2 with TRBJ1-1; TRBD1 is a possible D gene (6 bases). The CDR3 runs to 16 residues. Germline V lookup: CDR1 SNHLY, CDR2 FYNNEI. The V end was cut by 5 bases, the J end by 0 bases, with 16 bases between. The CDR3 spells CASSYRVFGMNTEAFF. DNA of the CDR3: TGTGCCAGCAGTTACAGGGTTTTTGGGATGAACACTGAAGCTTTCTTT.

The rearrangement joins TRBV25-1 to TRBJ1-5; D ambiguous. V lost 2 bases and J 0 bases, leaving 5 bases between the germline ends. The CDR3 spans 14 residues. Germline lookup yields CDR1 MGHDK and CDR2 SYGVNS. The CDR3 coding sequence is TGTGCCAGCAGTGAAACTCTTAGCAATCAGCCCCAGCATTTT. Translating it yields CASSETLSNQPQHF.

DNA for the CDR3: TGTGCCAGCAGCTCAGCGGTCCAAGAGACCCAGTACTTC. This sequence encodes CASSSAVQETQYF. The chain combines TRBV2 with TRBJ2-5; possibly TRBD2 for D (5 bases). Trimming took 6 bases from V and 1 from J, leaving 9 bases between them. The CDR3 consists of 13 residues. Per germline, CDR1 SNHLY and CDR2 FYNNEI.

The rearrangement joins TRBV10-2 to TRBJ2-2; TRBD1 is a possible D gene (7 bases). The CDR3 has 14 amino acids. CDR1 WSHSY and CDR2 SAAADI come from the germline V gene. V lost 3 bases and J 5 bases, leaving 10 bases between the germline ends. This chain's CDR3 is CASSDRGETGELFF. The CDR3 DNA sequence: TGCGCCAGCAGTGACAGGGGGGAGACCGGGGAGCTGTTTTTT.

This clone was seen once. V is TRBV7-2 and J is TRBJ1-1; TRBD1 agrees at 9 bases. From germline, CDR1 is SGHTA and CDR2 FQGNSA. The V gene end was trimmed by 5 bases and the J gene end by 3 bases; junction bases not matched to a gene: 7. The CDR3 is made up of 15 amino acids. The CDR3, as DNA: TGTGCCAGCAGCGAGGGACAGGGTTGGGACACTGAAGCTTTCTTT. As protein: CASSEGQGWDTEAFF.

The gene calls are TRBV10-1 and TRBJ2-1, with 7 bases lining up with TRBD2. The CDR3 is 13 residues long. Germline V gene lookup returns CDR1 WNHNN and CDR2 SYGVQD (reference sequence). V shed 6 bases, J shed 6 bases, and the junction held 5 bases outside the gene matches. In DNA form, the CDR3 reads TGCGCCAGCAGGGGGACTATCAGCAATGAGCAGTTCTTC. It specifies CASRGTISNEQFF.

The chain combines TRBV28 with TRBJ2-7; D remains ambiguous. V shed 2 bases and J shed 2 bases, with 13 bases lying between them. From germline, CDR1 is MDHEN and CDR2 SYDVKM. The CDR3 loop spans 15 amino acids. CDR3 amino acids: CASSLPQSSAYEQYF. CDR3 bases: TGTGCCAGCAGTTTACCCCAGTCGAGCGCCTACGAGCAGTACTTC. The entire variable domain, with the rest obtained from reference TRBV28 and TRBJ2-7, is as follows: DVKVTQSSRYLVKRTGEKVFLECVQDMDHENMFWYRQDPGLGLRLIYFSYDVKMKEKGDIPEGYSVSREKKERFSLILESASTNQTSMYLCASSLPQSSAYEQYFGPGTRLTVT.

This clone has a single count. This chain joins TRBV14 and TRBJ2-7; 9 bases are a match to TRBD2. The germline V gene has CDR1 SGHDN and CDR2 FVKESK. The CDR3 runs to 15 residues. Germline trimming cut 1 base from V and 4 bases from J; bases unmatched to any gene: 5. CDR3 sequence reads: CASSQGWLAGYEQYF. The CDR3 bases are TGTGCCAGCAGCCAAGGATGGCTAGCGGGATACGAGCAGTACTTC.

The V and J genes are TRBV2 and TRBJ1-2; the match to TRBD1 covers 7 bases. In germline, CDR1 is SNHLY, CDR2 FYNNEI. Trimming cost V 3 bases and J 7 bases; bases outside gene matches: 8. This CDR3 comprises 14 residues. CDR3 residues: CASSDETGLFGYTF. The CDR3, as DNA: TGTGCCAGCAGTGATGAGACAGGGTTGTTTGGCTACACCTTC.

This CDR3 is CASSPGQGVGEKLFF. CDR3 bases: TGTGCCAGCAGCCCTGGACAGGGCGTTGGAGAAAAACTGTTTTTT. This chain links TRBV7-9 with TRBJ1-4; 8 bases are a match to TRBD1. Germline loops: CDR1 SEHNR, CDR2 FQNEAQ (reference sequence). Trimming cost V 5 bases and J 8 bases; bases outside gene matches: 10. The CDR3 is 15 residues long.

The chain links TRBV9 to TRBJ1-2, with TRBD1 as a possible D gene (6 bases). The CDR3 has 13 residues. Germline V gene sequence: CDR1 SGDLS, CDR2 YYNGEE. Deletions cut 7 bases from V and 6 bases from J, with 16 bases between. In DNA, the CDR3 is TGTGCCAGCGCCCGGGGGGGGCCGGATGGCTACACCTTC. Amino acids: CASARGGPDGYTF.

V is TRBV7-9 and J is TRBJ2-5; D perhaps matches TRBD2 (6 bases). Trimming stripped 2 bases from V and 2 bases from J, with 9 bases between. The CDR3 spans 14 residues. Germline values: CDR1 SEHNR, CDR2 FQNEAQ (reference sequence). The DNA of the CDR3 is TGTGCCAGCAGCTTATCCGGGGGACAAGAGACCCAGTACTTC. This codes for CASSLSGGQETQYF.

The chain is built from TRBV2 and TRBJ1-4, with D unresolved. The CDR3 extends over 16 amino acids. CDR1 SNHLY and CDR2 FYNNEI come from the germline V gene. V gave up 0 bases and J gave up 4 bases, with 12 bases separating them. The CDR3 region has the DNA TGTGCCAGCAGTGAAGCGCTTCAAGGGAGTAATGAAAAACTGTTTTTT. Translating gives CASSEALQGSNEKLFF.

CDR3 bases: TGTGCCAGCAGTTACGGGGGGAGTACTAATGAAAAACTGTTTTTT. Protein: CASSYGGSTNEKLFF. The rearrangement links TRBV6-5 to TRBJ1-4; possibly TRBD1 for D (5 bases). The CDR3 contains 15 residues. With 2 bases removed from V and 2 bases from J, the gap between germline ends came to 9 bases. Germline lookup yields CDR1 MNHEY and CDR2 SVGAGI.

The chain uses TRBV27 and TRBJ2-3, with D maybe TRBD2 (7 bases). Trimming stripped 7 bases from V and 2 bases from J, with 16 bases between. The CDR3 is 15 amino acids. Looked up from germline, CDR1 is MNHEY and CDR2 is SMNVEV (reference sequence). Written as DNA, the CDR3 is TGTGCCAGCACTAGAGCGGGACATAACACAGATACGCAGTATTTT. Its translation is CASTRAGHNTDTQYF.

The CDR3 region has the DNA TGCAGCGCCCGGACAGGGGGCTTCAGTGGCTACACCTTC. Protein: CSARTGGFSGYTF. This sequence joins TRBV29-1 and TRBJ1-2, with 11 bases fitting TRBD1. Germline values: CDR1 SQVTM, CDR2 ANQGSEA. There are 13 residues in the CDR3. The J segment lost 7 bases and the V segment lost 7 bases, leaving 8 bases of the junction unmatched.

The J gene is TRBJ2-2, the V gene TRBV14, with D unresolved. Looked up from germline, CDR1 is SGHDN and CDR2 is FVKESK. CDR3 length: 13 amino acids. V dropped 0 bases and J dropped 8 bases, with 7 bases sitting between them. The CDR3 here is CASSQERLGELFF. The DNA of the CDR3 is TGTGCCAGCAGCCAAGAAAGACTGGGGGAGCTGTTTTTT.

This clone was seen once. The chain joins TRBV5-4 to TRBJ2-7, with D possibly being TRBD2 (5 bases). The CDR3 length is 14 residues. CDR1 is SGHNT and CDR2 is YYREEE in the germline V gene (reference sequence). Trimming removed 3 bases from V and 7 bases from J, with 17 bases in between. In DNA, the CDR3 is TGTGCCAGCAGCTCTCCTGGACTCAGTTCGGAGCAGTACTTC. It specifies CASSSPGLSSEQYF.

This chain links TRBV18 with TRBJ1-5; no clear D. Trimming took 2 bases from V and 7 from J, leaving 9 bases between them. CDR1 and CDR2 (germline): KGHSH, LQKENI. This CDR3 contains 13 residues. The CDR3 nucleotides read TGTGCCAGCTCACCAGCCCCCAGGCAGCCCCAGCATTTT. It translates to CASSPAPRQPQHF.

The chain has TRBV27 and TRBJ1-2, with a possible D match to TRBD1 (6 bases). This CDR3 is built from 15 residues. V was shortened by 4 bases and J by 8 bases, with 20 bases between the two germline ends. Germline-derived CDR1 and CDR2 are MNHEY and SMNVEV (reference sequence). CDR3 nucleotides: TGTGCCAGCAGTTCCCACCTTGGGGGCCCGGGGGGCTACACCTTC. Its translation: CASSSHLGGPGGYTF.

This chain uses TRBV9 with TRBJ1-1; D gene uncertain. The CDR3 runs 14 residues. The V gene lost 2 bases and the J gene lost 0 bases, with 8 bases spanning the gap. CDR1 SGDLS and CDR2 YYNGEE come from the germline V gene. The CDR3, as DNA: TGTGCCAGCAGCGTTACAGCGGTGAACACTGAAGCTTTCTTT. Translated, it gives CASSVTAVNTEAFF.

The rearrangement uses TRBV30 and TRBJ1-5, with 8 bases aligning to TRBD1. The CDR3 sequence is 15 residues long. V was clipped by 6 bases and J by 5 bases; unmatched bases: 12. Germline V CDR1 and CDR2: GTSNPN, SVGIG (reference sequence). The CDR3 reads CACPSGQGDHQPQHF. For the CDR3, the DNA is TGTGCCTGCCCCTCCGGACAGGGCGACCATCAGCCCCAGCATTTT.

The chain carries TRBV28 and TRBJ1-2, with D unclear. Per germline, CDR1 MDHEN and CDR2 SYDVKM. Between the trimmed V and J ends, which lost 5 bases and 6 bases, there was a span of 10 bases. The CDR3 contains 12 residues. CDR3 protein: CASSGALHGYTF. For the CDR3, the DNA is TGTGCCAGCAGTGGAGCTCTTCATGGCTACACCTTC.

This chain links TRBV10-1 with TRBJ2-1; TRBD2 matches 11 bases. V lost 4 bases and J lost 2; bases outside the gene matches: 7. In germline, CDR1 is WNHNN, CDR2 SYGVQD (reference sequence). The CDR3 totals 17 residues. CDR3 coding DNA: TGCGCCAGCAGTGCGCGACTAGCGGGGAAGACCTACAATGAGCAGTTCTTC. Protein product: CASSARLAGKTYNEQFF.

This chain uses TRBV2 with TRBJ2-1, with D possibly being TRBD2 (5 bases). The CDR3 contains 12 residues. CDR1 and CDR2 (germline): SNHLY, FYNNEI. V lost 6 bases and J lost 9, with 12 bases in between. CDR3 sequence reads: CASRGGGAEQFF. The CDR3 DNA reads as TGTGCCAGCAGAGGAGGAGGTGCTGAGCAGTTCTTC.